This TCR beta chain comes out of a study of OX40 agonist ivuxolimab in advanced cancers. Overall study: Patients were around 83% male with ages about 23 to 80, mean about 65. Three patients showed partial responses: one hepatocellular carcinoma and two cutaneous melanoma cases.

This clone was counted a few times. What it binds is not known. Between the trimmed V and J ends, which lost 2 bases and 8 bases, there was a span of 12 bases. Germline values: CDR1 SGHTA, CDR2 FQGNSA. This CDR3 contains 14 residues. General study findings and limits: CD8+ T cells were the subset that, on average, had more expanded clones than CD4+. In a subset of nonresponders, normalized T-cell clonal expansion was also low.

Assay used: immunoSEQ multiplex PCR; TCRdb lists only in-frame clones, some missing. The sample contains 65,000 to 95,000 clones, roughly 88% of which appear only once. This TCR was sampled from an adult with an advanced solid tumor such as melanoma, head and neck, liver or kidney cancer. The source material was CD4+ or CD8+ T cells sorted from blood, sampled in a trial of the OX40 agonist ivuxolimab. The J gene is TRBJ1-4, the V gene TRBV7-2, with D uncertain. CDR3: CASSLRARGEKLFF. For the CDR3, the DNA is TGTGCCAGCAGCTTAAGGGCCCGAGGGGAAAAACTGTTTTTT.